This is a list of T cell receptor beta chains from one sample in a study of blood T cells in healthy people across ages. TCRdb reprocessed the 5' RACE reads with MiXCR, giving one entry per CDR3 protein. The sample consists of over 950,000 distinct CDR3 sequences, 35% to 40% of them appearing once. The material sequenced was blood. The receptor set was obtained from a man aged 18-30 years in good health. CDR3s include the opening cysteine and the closing phenylalanine or tryptophan. A D gene is named only where the DNA matches it firmly. Size tells how often a clone was seen (once, few, many) or the class of an expanded clone, and some rows leave it out.

-	-	-	TRBV30	CAWSVLNKAPRSQETQYF
TRBJ2-3	few	TRBD1	TRBV10-3	CAIEGTGNQDTQYF
TRBJ1-4	-	TRBD1	TRBV5-1	CASSAGTESTNEKLFF
TRBJ2-7	few	-	TRBV5-1	CASSIDRLYEQYF
TRBJ1-2	few	TRBD1	TRBV7-3	CASSLTGLFGYTF
TRBJ2-5	few	-	TRBV12-3/TRBV12-4	CASSNTGTQETQYF
TRBJ1-2	-	-	TRBV2	CASSELGGHNNYGYTF
TRBJ2-1	-	-	TRBV4-1	CASSQEAVGEGQFF
TRBJ2-7	-	-	TRBV7-2	CASSRPGEIFEQYF
-	-	TRBD1	TRBV12-3/TRBV12-4	CASTIGQGMGETQYF
TRBJ2-1	-	-	TRBV4-2	CASSPHPGSSSYNEQFF
TRBJ2-3	many	TRBD2	TRBV2	CASSVGIAGDTQYF
TRBJ1-2	-	TRBD1	TRBV29-1	CSVPGQYGYTF
TRBJ2-2	-	-	TRBV20-1	CSAKKYTGELFF
TRBJ1-4	-	-	TRBV9	CASSVGPGDEKLFF
TRBJ1-5	-	TRBD1	TRBV6-6	CASSYKTGGAGQPQHF
TRBJ2-2	-	-	TRBV5-1	CASSFTTNTGELFF
TRBJ2-5	few	-	TRBV20-1	CSAPQGNEQYF
TRBJ2-1	few	TRBD2	TRBV5-6	CASSLTSESYNEQFF
TRBJ2-5	-	-	TRBV7-2	CASSSPVAETQYF
TRBJ1-2	-	-	TRBV5-5	CASSLSWGAEYGYTF
TRBJ2-7	few	-	TRBV6-2/TRBV6-3	CASSYNGAAVYPQYF
TRBJ2-3	-	-	TRBV7-2	CASSTLAQAGTDTQYF
TRBJ2-1	-	TRBD2	TRBV6-5	CASSYNPSGGYNEQFF
TRBJ1-1	-	-	TRBV20-1	CSAAQPEEAFF
TRBJ1-4	-	-	TRBV7-3	CASSLWQGVNEKLFF
TRBJ1-1	-	TRBD1	TRBV6-5	CASSGQGARAEAFF
TRBJ1-5	-	-	TRBV4-3	CASSPELWTRGGNQPQHF
TRBJ2-5	-	TRBD2	TRBV10-3	CAISESSRTSFDETQYF
TRBJ2-1	-	-	TRBV4-2	CASSPGASENEQFF